This is a list of T cell receptor beta chains from one sample in a study of cytomegalovirus exposure and HLA in healthy donors. Here immunoSEQ multiplex PCR was the method, and the copy in TCRdb shows in-frame clones only, minus some. Counted here are 100,000 to 150,000 clones, about 81% occurring once; the ten biggest clones make up over 4.5%. Sequencing was done on a sample of PBMCs. Source of these receptors: a woman aged 40 to 50 in good health and CMV-seropositive. Each CDR3 is given with its conserved first and last residue. Fields, in order: D gene, clone size, J gene, V gene, CDR3 DNA, CDR3 protein. The D gene is left open where the match is weak. The size entry is marked missing in some rows and otherwise reads once, few, many or a size class.

TRBD2 | . | TRBJ2-1 | TRBV6-5 | TGTGCCAGCACCCAATTCAGCGGGGGGGCTGCTGAGCAGTTCTTC | CASTQFSGGAAEQFF
TRBD2 | few | TRBJ2-1 | TRBV4-1 | TGCGCCAGCAGCCAAGACGGCGGGAGGCTCGATGAGCAGTTCTTC | CASSQDGGRLDEQFF
. | . | TRBJ2-3 | TRBV7-8 | TGTGCCAGCAGCAAGGGGCCAGGGGAGGATACGCAGTATTTT | CASSKGPGEDTQYF
TRBD1 | . | TRBJ1-1 | TRBV28 | TGTGCCAGCAGTACACGGACAGGGAGGGGTACTGAAGCTTTCTTT | CASSTRTGRGTEAFF
. | . | TRBJ1-1 | TRBV7-9 | TGTGCCAGCAGCTTCGCGGGAGGGAACACTGAAGCTTTCTTT | CASSFAGGNTEAFF
TRBD2 | . | TRBJ2-2 | TRBV25-1 | TGTGCCAGCAGGGGTACGGTCGGGGGGTTCGCCGGGGAGCTGTTTTTT | CASRGTVGGFAGELFF
. | . | TRBJ2-3 | TRBV4-1 | TGCGCCAGCAGCCAACTTCTAGTCCAAGGTACGCAGTATTTT | CASSQLLVQGTQYF
. | . | TRBJ2-7 | TRBV27 | TGTGCCAGCAAACTCCCTGAGCGGGTCAGCTCCTACGAGCAGTACTTC | CASKLPERVSSYEQYF
. | . | TRBJ2-7 | TRBV4-3 | TGCGCCAGCAGCCAAGACTGGCTGGGAGGCAACGAGCAGTACTTC | CASSQDWLGGNEQYF
TRBD1 | once | TRBJ2-7 | TRBV7-2 | TGTGCCAGCAGCTTAGGAGACAGGGCCCCCTACGAGCAGTACTTC | CASSLGDRAPYEQYF
TRBD1 | . | TRBJ2-2 | TRBV9 | TGTGCCAGCAAGACAGGGGGCACAACCGGGGAGCTGTTTTTT | CASKTGGTTGELFF
TRBD1 | . | TRBJ2-2 | TRBV29-1 | TGCAGCGTTCTAGGACAGGGGAACACCGGGGAGCTGTTTTTT | CSVLGQGNTGELFF
TRBD1 | . | TRBJ2-3 | TRBV7-3 | TGTGCCAGCAGCTCACAGGGGGCTAGCACAGATACGCAGTATTTT | CASSSQGASTDTQYF
TRBD2 | . | TRBJ2-1 | TRBV6-6 | TGTGGGGCGAAAGGGACTAGCGGATACAATGAGCAGTTCTTC | CGAKGTSGYNEQFF
TRBD2 | . | TRBJ2-1 | TRBV18 | TGTGCCAGCTCATTTACGACTAGCGGGGCTTACAATGAGCAGTTCTTC | CASSFTTSGAYNEQFF
TRBD2 | . | TRBJ2-2 | TRBV27 | TGTGCCAGCAGATCGGGACTAGCGGAGATCACCGGGGAGCTGTTTTTT | CASRSGLAEITGELFF
. | once | TRBJ2-7 | TRBV27 | TGTGCCAGCAGTTTTGGCAGGGTCCATTACGAGCAGTACTTC | CASSFGRVHYEQYF
. | . | TRBJ1-1 | TRBV6-1 | TGTGCCAGCGGTATTGGGGGCACCACTGAAGCTTTCTTT | CASGIGGTTEAFF
. | . | TRBJ1-3 | TRBV7-6 | TGTGCCAGCAGCTTAGGGACACTTTCTGGAAACACCATATATTTT | CASSLGTLSGNTIYF
. | . | TRBJ2-5 | TRBV7-2 | TGTGCCAGCAGCTCCCGGCGACTAGTCGCGGAGACCCAGTACTTC | CASSSRRLVAETQYF
. | . | TRBJ2-6 | TRBV19 | TGTGCCTCGACCTATACAGGGAGTGGTGGGGCCAACGTCCTGACTTTC | CASTYTGSGGANVLTF
. | . | TRBJ2-1 | TRBV18 | TGTGCCAGCTCACTCTTCAGGGGGGAGTACGATGAGCAGTTCTTC | CASSLFRGEYDEQFF
TRBD1 | . | TRBJ1-2 | TRBV29-1 | TGCAGCGACACCCAGGGGGCGGAAGGCTACACCTTC | CSDTQGAEGYTF
. | . | TRBJ2-7 | TRBV28 | TGTGCCAGCAGTTTTTCCCTCCTTAGAGCGCCCGAGCAGTACTTC | CASSFSLLRAPEQYF
. | few | TRBJ1-3 | TRBV27 | TGTGCCAGCAGTTTAGACGGGTACTCTGGAAACACCATATATTTT | CASSLDGYSGNTIYF
TRBD2 | few | TRBJ2-1 | TRBV9 | TGTGCCAGCAGCACCACCTCGGGTAGCGGGGGCTACAATGAGCAGTTCTTC | CASSTTSGSGGYNEQFF
. | . | TRBJ2-2 | TRBV18 | TGTGCCAGCTCACAGAACAGGGTGAACACCGGGGAGCTGTTTTTT | CASSQNRVNTGELFF
TRBD1 | few | TRBJ2-3 | TRBV2 | TGTGCCAGCAGTCCCCCCTGGCGGGTTGGCAGGGGGCGCGAGAGTGGGATCACAGATACGCAGTATTTT | CASSPPWRVGRGRESGITDTQYF
TRBD1 | . | TRBJ1-4 | TRBV30 | TGTGCCTGGAGTGCGACAGGGTGGGAAGGAGAAAAACTGTTTTTT | CAWSATGWEGEKLFF
TRBD1 | . | TRBJ1-1 | TRBV13 | TGTGCCAGCAGCCTACAGGGGGCTCCGTACACTGAAGCTTTCTTT | CASSLQGAPYTEAFF
. | . | TRBJ2-1 | TRBV27 | TGTGCCAGCAGGCGGGACCCTTGGGATGAGCAGTTCTTC | CASRRDPWDEQFF
TRBD2 | . | TRBJ2-7 | TRBV29-1 | TGCAGCGTTGTTTATCCTACTAGCGGGAACTACGAGCAGTACTTC | CSVVYPTSGNYEQYF
. | . | TRBJ1-2 | TRBV7-9 | TGTGCCAGCAGCTTAGGGGCAGCCTATGGCTACACCTTC | CASSLGAAYGYTF
. | . | TRBJ1-2 | TRBV5-6 | TGTGCCAGCAGCTTGCGACAGTCTCTAAAGGGCTACACCTTC | CASSLRQSLKGYTF
. | . | TRBJ2-7 | TRBV9 | TGTGCCAGCAGCGTACTGGCCTCCCCTTCCTACGAGCAGTACTTC | CASSVLASPSYEQYF
. | . | TRBJ2-3 | TRBV7-2 | TGTGCCAGCAGCTTCGCGGGTAGCACAGATACGCAGTATTTT | CASSFAGSTDTQYF
. | . | TRBJ1-2 | TRBV9 | TGTGCCAGCAGCGTAGAGGTTCGACTAACTATGAACTACACCTTC | CASSVEVRLTMNYTF
. | few | TRBJ1-1 | TRBV13 | TGTGCCAGCACCAAACGGGTTCTGGTTAGGGGCACTGAAGCTTTCTTT | CASTKRVLVRGTEAFF
. | . | TRBJ2-2 | TRBV5-1 | TGCGCCAGCAGCTTGGACCTGGGGGGCACCGGGGAGCTGTTTTTT | CASSLDLGGTGELFF
. | . | TRBJ1-1 | TRBV6-4 | TGTGCCAGCAGTAGCCAGGCGAACACTGAAGCTTTCTTT | CASSSQANTEAFF
TRBD2 | . | TRBJ2-5 | TRBV7-2 | TGTGCCAGCAGCTCGACTAGCGGGGACGTCGTTTACTTC | CASSSTSGDVVYF
TRBD2 | few | TRBJ2-7 | TRBV6-5 | TGTGCCAGCAGTTCCCCTAGCGGCTCCTACGAGCAGTACTTC | CASSSPSGSYEQYF
TRBD1 | . | TRBJ1-1 | TRBV29-1 | TGCAGCGTTGCGAAAGGGGGCTGGACTGAAGCTTTCTTT | CSVAKGGWTEAFF
. | . | TRBJ2-5 | TRBV5-1 | TGCGCCAGCAGCTTCGGCCTAGCGAACCAAGAGACCCAGTACTTC | CASSFGLANQETQYF
TRBD1 | once | TRBJ1-2 | TRBV4-1 | TGCGCCAGCAGCCAAGCCCCAAGGGACAGGGGACCCTATGGCTACACCTTC | CASSQAPRDRGPYGYTF
. | . | TRBJ1-1 | TRBV27 | TGTGCCAGCAGTTTCATCGGTGGTCCTGAAGCTTTCTTT | CASSFIGGPEAFF
. | . | TRBJ1-4 | TRBV27 | TGTGCCAGCAGTTCCGGTAGGCGGAAAACTAATGAAAAACTGTTTTTT | CASSSGRRKTNEKLFF
. | few | TRBJ2-7 | TRBV4-2 | TGTGCCAGCAGCCAAGGGGGAGGCTACGAGCAGTACTTC | CASSQGGGYEQYF
TRBD2 | . | TRBJ2-7 | TRBV6-1 | TGTGCCAGCGCGGCTAGCGGGAGCTCCTACGAGCAGTACTTC | CASAASGSSYEQYF
. | . | TRBJ2-1 | TRBV6-1 | TGTGCCAGCAGTGCCCTAGCAGGTGGGATCAATGAGCAGTTCTTC | CASSALAGGINEQFF
TRBD1 | . | TRBJ2-1 | TRBV11-3 | TGTGCCAGCAGCTTAGGGGCAGGGGGATACAATGAGCAGTTCTTC | CASSLGAGGYNEQFF
. | . | TRBJ1-2 | TRBV7-9 | TGTGCCAGCAGCCCACCAAGGGCAGGGTTAGGCTACACCTTC | CASSPPRAGLGYTF
. | few | TRBJ1-3 | TRBV15 | TGTGCCACCAGCAGAGGGGGGGATGGAAACACCATATATTTT | CATSRGGDGNTIYF
. | few | TRBJ1-1 | TRBV5-1 | TGCGCCAGCAGCTCCCTAACGAACACTGAAGCTTTCTTT | CASSSLTNTEAFF
. | few | TRBJ1-2 | TRBV7-3 | TGTGCCAGCAGCCCGAGACAGGCTAACTATGGCTACACCTTC | CASSPRQANYGYTF
. | . | TRBJ1-5 | TRBV5-6 | TGTGCCAGCAGCTTGGCCGGGGTCAATCAGCCCCAGCATTTT | CASSLAGVNQPQHF
. | . | TRBJ1-2 | TRBV5-6 | TGTGCCAGCAGCTCTTACGGAGATTTGGGCTACACCTTC | CASSSYGDLGYTF